This is a list of T cell receptor beta chains from one sample in a study of T cells after yellow fever vaccination. MiXCR was run by TCRdb on the 5' RACE reads, yielding one entry per CDR3 protein. The sample records under 250,000 distinct CDR3 sequences, 6.9% being singletons. Specimen: CD4+ T cells sorted from PBMCs, collected 15 days after the yellow fever booster vaccination. The receptors were gathered from a man in his thirties or forties who received the YFV17D yellow fever vaccine. Both conserved end residues are part of each CDR3. A D gene is named only where the DNA matches it firmly. A clone size is listed for some rows: how often the clone was seen (once, few, many), or a class if it is expanded.

TRBD2,TRBV30,TRBJ2-1,.,CAFKPSGRRNEQFF,TGTGCCTTCAAACCTAGCGGGAGAAGAAATGAGCAGTTCTTC
.,TRBV20-1,TRBJ2-7,many,CSARPPSAGTYEQYF,TGCAGTGCTAGACCCCCCTCGGCGGGAACGTACGAGCAGTACTTC
.,TRBV7-2,TRBJ2-6,few,CASSTNWGSVLTF,TGTGCCAGCAGCACTAATTGGGGAAGCGTCCTGACTTTC
TRBD2,TRBV20-1,TRBJ2-3,few,CSARVGGRLSTQYF,TGCAGTGCTAGGGTGGGAGGGCGCTTGAGTACGCAGTATTTT
TRBD1,TRBV6-5,TRBJ1-2,.,CASSYLQGANYGYTF,TGTGCCAGCAGTTACTTACAGGGGGCTAACTATGGCTACACCTTC
.,TRBV2,TRBJ1-2,few,CASSGPTGVYGYTF,TGTGCCAGCAGTGGGCCGACGGGAGTCTATGGCTACACCTTC
TRBD2,TRBV3-1,TRBJ2-3,many,CASSQGGGRTADTQYF,TGTGCCAGCAGCCAAGGAGGCGGGAGGACGGCAGATACGCAGTATTTT
.,TRBV20-1,TRBJ2-1,many,CSARGRLVNVNEQFF,TGCAGTGCTAGGGGTAGGCTAGTAAATGTTAATGAGCAGTTCTTC
.,TRBV9,TRBJ2-5,many,CASSVSLKETQYF,TGTGCCAGCAGCGTATCATTGAAGGAGACCCAGTACTTC
TRBD1,TRBV19,TRBJ2-5,.,CASSDRAVETQYF,TGTGCCAGTAGTGACAGGGCGGTGGAGACCCAGTACTTC
.,TRBV25-1,TRBJ2-7,few,CASSAGSYEQYF,TGTGCCAGCAGTGCGGGATCCTACGAGCAGTACTTC
.,TRBV28,TRBJ1-2,.,CGIREYNYGYTF,TGTGGGATCCGAGAATATAACTATGGCTACACCTTC
TRBD1,TRBV6-5,TRBJ1-4,many,CASSSRDRGDEKLFF,TGTGCCAGCAGTTCCCGGGACAGGGGAGATGAAAAACTGTTTTTT
TRBD2,TRBV5-1,TRBJ2-1,.,CASSPRSSGGHNEQFF,TGCGCCAGCAGCCCCCGGAGTAGCGGGGGCCACAATGAGCAGTTCTTC
TRBD2,TRBV29-1,TRBJ2-2,few,CSVRGGRTNTGELFF,TGCAGCGTCAGAGGCGGGAGAACTAACACCGGGGAGCTGTTTTTT
TRBD1,TRBV27,TRBJ2-7,many,CASSPHIPSGKGATYEQYF,TGTGCCAGCAGTCCCCATATCCCCTCCGGGAAGGGGGCGACCTACGAGCAGTACTTC
.,TRBV18,TRBJ2-6,.,CASSQGHPVGANVLTF,TGTGCCAGCTCACAAGGACACCCGGTTGGGGCCAACGTCCTGACTTTC
.,TRBV12-3/TRBV12-4,TRBJ2-7,few,CASRPGAALYEQYF,TGTGCCAGCAGGCCGGGAGCGGCTCTCTACGAGCAGTACTTC